The clone carrying this T cell receptor beta chain was found a few times. The CDR3 is 14 residues long. Deletions cut 0 bases from V and 5 bases from J, with 13 bases between. Germline V gene lookup returns CDR1 DFQATT and CDR2 SNEGSKA (reference sequence). These data are taken from a study of T cell repertoires in cytomegalovirus infection. A single record per CDR3 protein comes from TCRdb applying MiXCR to the reads. Of some 450,000 distinct CDR3 sequences in the sample, roughly 31% were seen once. Sequencing used PBMCs. The chain is built from TRBV20-1 and TRBJ1-2; tentative D call: TRBD1 (5 bases). The clonotype originates from a human donor in good health (CMV status not recorded). Some clones in this sample may be carry-over from other donors' samples. This CDR3 is CSARDPGTSYGYTF. As DNA, the CDR3 is TGCAGTGCTAGAGACCCCGGGACCTCGTATGGCTACACCTTC.